The entry that follows covers one T cell receptor (beta chain) sequence. This specimen comes from a study of T cell repertoires in cytomegalovirus infection. This CDR3 has 13 residues. Between the trimmed V and J ends, which lost 7 bases and 4 bases, there was a span of 14 bases. CDR1 SGHRS and CDR2 YFSETQ come from the germline V gene. TCRdb ran MiXCR on the reads and lists one entry per CDR3 protein. The sample has under 850,000 distinct CDR3 sequences, 35% to 40% seen once. The sequenced sample was PBMCs. The rearrangement joins TRBV5-1 to TRBJ1-1; D call uncertain. The TCR was taken from a human donor in good health (CMV status not recorded). Some clones in this sample may be carry-over from other donors' samples. The CDR3 region is CASHLGWSTEAFF. The CDR3 DNA sequence: TGCGCCAGCCATCTAGGATGGAGCACTGAAGCTTTCTTT. The variable domain in full, completed from reference TRBV5-1 and TRBJ1-1, reads KAGVTQTPRYLIKTRGQQVTLSCSPISGHRSVSWYQQTPGQGLQFLFEYFSETQRNKGNFPGRFSGRQFSNSRSEMNVSTLELGDSALYLCASHLGWSTEAFFGQGTRLTVV.